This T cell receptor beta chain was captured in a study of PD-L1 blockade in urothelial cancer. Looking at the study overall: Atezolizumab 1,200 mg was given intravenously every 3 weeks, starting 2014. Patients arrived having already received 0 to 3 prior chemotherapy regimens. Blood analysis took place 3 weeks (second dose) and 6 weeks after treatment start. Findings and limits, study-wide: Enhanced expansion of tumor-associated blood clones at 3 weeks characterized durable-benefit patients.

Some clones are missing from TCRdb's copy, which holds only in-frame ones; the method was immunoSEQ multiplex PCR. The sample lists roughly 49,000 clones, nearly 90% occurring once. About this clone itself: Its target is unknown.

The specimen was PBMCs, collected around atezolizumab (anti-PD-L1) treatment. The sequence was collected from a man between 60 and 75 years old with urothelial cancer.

Written as DNA, the CDR3 is TGTGCCAGCAGTTCCTTTGTCGGCGGGGGCGGGGGTGGGGAGACCCAGTACTTC. Translating it yields CASSSFVGGGGGGETQYF. The chain links TRBV27 to TRBJ2-5; the D gene is possibly TRBD2 (7 bases). This CDR3 contains 18 residues. Germline CDR1 and CDR2: MNHEY and SMNVEV (reference sequence). V was clipped by 4 bases and J by 5 bases, with 26 bases between them.